This note documents a single T cell receptor beta chain sequence. Its antigen target is currently unknown. Base qualities are missing; no much larger clone stands one base away. The germline V gene yields MNHEY for CDR1 and SVGAGI for CDR2. V lost 1 base and J lost 9 bases; the stretch between them is 7 bases long. From the cysteine up to the phenylalanine, the CDR3 has a length of 12 residues. The entry retains the CDR3 DNA only, 36 bases that are in frame from base 1. The entry originates in a study of response to subunit inactivated influenza vaccine (dated by TCRdb to the late 2010s). A note on the overall study: Deep quantitative profiling of the T cell receptor repertoire was used in the study to follow responses to a trivalent subunit inactivated influenza vaccine.

Library preparation employed RT-PCR. Sequencing used an Illumina HiSeq 2500. Through fastp at Q25 and MiXCR, TCRdb rebuilt clones from the public reads, retaining in-frame beta chains. Each CDR3 protein gets just one entry, which takes the most common genes and DNA from the rows behind it. Here the sample has approximately 680,000 distinct CDR3 sequences; about 15% occur a single time. 11% of the sample comes from the top ten. Here is what the overall study found, with its caveats: The authors suggested that each seasonal influenza vaccination may recruit only a limited number of new T cells.

This receptor was taken from a man between 45 and 60 years old who received an inactivated influenza vaccine. Donor details come from another sample of the same person, matched by shared clones. The chain is made from TRBV6-5 and TRBJ2-1; the D gene cannot be resolved beyond TRBD1 or TRBD2, each matching 5 bases. The specimen comprised PBMCs from blood, sampled approximately 13 days after vaccination. The sequenced DNA is TGTGCCAGCAGTTACTATGGGGGTGAGCAGTTCTTC. Its amino acids are CASSYYGGEQFF.